These 20 T cell receptor beta chains came from one sample sequenced in a study of technical replicates of blood from several donors. The repertoire was sequenced with immunoSEQ multiplex PCR; TCRdb's copy has only in-frame clones and lacks some. The sample gives about 72,000 clones, nearly 97% of which show up once; less than 0.3% is in the top ten. The sequenced material came from T cells isolated from PBMCs. These receptors were taken from a human donor in good health.

The V and J genes are TRBV7-9 and TRBJ2-1; 9 bases match TRBD2. V shed 2 bases, J shed 10 bases, and the junction held 3 bases outside the gene matches. Germline lookup yields CDR1 SEHNR and CDR2 FQNEAQ (reference sequence). This CDR3 comprises 13 residues. The chain's CDR3 is CASSLRLAAEQFF. The CDR3 region has the DNA TGTGCCAGCAGCTTAAGACTAGCGGCCGAGCAGTTCTTC. Looking up the rest from reference TRBV7-9 and TRBJ2-1 gives the full variable domain: DTGVSQNPRHKITKRGQNVTFRCDPISEHNRLYWYRQTLGQGPEFLTYFQNEAQLEKSRLLSDRFSAERPKGSFSTLEIQRTEQGDSAMYLCASSLRLAAEQFFGPGTRLTVL.

This sequence joins TRBV14 and TRBJ1-1; D unclear. The CDR3 consists of 18 residues. In germline, CDR1 is SGHDN, CDR2 FVKESK. Trimming took off 0 bases at V and 0 bases at J, with 17 bases between the two ends. CDR3 sequence reads: CASSQEGVSWTVNTEAFF. CDR3 coding DNA: TGTGCCAGCAGCCAAGAGGGAGTATCGTGGACGGTGAACACTGAAGCTTTCTTT. Full variable domain (rest looked up from reference TRBV14 and TRBJ1-1): EAGVTQFPSHSVIEKGQTVTLRCDPISGHDNLYWYRRVMGKEIKFLLHFVKESKQDESGMPNNRFLAERTGGTYSTLKVQPAELEDSGVYFCASSQEGVSWTVNTEAFFGQGTRLTVV.

This sequence joins TRBV11-2 and TRBJ1-3, with D possibly matching TRBD1 (5 bases). Trimming pared 7 bases from V and 6 bases from J, leaving 13 bases between. The CDR3 has 13 residues. Germline loops: CDR1 SGHAT, CDR2 FQNNGV. The CDR3 DNA reads TGTGCCAGCACCCTGACAGACAAAAACACCATATATTTT. Amino acids: CASTLTDKNTIYF.

This clone turned up a few times. V usage is TRBV4-1 and J usage is TRBJ1-1; D is possibly TRBD1 (6 bases). This CDR3 spans 14 amino acids. Germline V gives CDR1 MGHRA, CDR2 YSYEKL. Trimming took off 3 bases at V and 0 bases at J, with 8 bases between the two ends. Here the CDR3 DNA reads TGCGCCAGCAGCCACGCAGGGGTGAACACTGAAGCTTTCTTT. Its protein is CASSHAGVNTEAFF.

The chain uses TRBV15 and TRBJ2-3, with a possible D match to TRBD2 (6 bases). V lost 1 base to trimming and J lost 1 base, with 12 bases between them. CDR1 is LNHNV, CDR2 YYDKDF, per germline (reference sequence). This CDR3 comprises 16 residues. CDR3 sequence: CATSRVRTGGTDTQYF. The CDR3 DNA sequence: TGTGCCACCAGCAGAGTCAGGACGGGAGGCACAGATACGCAGTATTTT.

A single count supports this clone. The gene calls are TRBV10-1 and TRBJ2-3, with a possible D match to TRBD1 (5 bases). Germline CDR1 reads WNHNN; CDR2 reads SYGVQD (reference sequence). The CDR3 has 15 residues. V lost 2 bases, J lost 1 base, and 10 bases lay in between. The CDR3 DNA sequence: TGCGCCAGCAGTGAGGGGGCCTTTGGCACAGATACGCAGTATTTT. Translated, it gives CASSEGAFGTDTQYF.

The DNA for the CDR3 is TGCGCCAGCAGCCCCGGCGGTGATTCTGGAAACACCATATATTTT. This sequence encodes CASSPGGDSGNTIYF. The chain is built from TRBV5-1 and TRBJ1-3; D gene unclear. There are 15 residues in the CDR3. The ends were cut back, 4 bases at V and 1 base at J, with 12 bases in the middle. The V gene's germline CDR1 is SGHRS and CDR2 YFSETQ. Combining the CDR3 with reference TRBV5-1 and TRBJ1-3 gives the whole variable domain KAGVTQTPRYLIKTRGQQVTLSCSPISGHRSVSWYQQTPGQGLQFLFEYFSETQRNKGNFPGRFSGRQFSNSRSEMNVSTLELGDSALYLCASSPGGDSGNTIYFGEGSWLTVV.

The chain employs TRBV13 and TRBJ2-7, with 10 bases identical to TRBD1. Losses at the gene ends were 7 bases for V and 3 bases for J; bases not matched to a gene: 9. The CDR3 consists of 15 residues. Germline values: CDR1 PRHDT, CDR2 FYEKMQ (reference sequence). CDR3 amino acids: CASTHTDRGNYEQYF. In DNA, the CDR3 is TGTGCCAGCACCCACACGGACAGGGGGAACTACGAGCAGTACTTC.

The chain carries TRBV6-1 and TRBJ2-5; 7 nucleotides match TRBD1. CDR1 is MNHNS and CDR2 is SASEGT in the germline V gene. The ends lost 5 bases at V and 5 bases at J; junction bases unmatched: 5. This CDR3 comprises 13 residues. The CDR3 loop is CASSKTGVETQYF. CDR3 nucleotides: TGTGCCAGCAGTAAAACAGGGGTGGAGACCCAGTACTTC.

The chain recombines TRBV28 with TRBJ2-1, with D maybe TRBD2 (6 bases). The CDR3 totals 19 residues. Germline V gene sequence: CDR1 MDHEN, CDR2 SYDVKM. The germline V and J ends were trimmed by 3 bases and 6 bases, with 27 bases remaining between them. CDR3 sequence (DNA): TGTGCCAGCAGTTTCCCTTACCCAACTTTCGGGGGAGTTAGCAATGAGCAGTTCTTC. Translating gives CASSFPYPTFGGVSNEQFF.

The chain couples TRBV7-2 to TRBJ2-7, with TRBD1 matching 7 bases. The germline V gene encodes CDR1 SGHTA and CDR2 FQGNSA. Trimming removed 1 base from V and 5 bases from J; junction bases left unmatched: 8. CDR3 length: 15 amino acids. CDR3 region: CASSLVGTAKHEQYF. CDR3 DNA sequence: TGTGCCAGCAGCTTAGTCGGGACAGCAAAACACGAGCAGTACTTC.

V is TRBV6-6 and J is TRBJ1-1, with D tentatively TRBD1 (5 bases). Trimming removed 6 bases at V and 0 bases at J, with 14 bases between. The germline V gene has CDR1 MNHNY and CDR2 SVGAGI (reference sequence). The CDR3 is 15 residues long. For the CDR3, the DNA is TGTGCCAGCAGGATTCAGGGCGAACTGAACACTGAAGCTTTCTTT. Amino acid sequence: CASRIQGELNTEAFF.

The V and J genes are TRBV6-6 and TRBJ1-1, with D possibly TRBD1 on 5 matching bases. Trimming took off 8 bases at V and 1 base at J, with 14 bases between the two ends. Germline lookup yields CDR1 MNHNY and CDR2 SVGAGI (reference sequence). The CDR3 runs 14 residues. CDR3 DNA sequence: TGTGCCAGCGGGTTACAGGTCACGAACACTGAAGCTTTCTTT. This translates into CASGLQVTNTEAFF.

The V and J genes are TRBV2 and TRBJ2-7; 7 positions match TRBD1. Germline CDR1 SNHLY, CDR2 FYNNEI. The CDR3 contains 17 residues. With V trimmed by 8 bases and J by 1 base, 17 bases remained unmatched. The CDR3 region is CASLKGFDRARSYEQYF. The CDR3 DNA is TGTGCCAGCCTTAAAGGATTTGACAGGGCAAGGTCCTACGAGCAGTACTTC.

The V gene is TRBV13, the J gene TRBJ1-2, with a weak D call TRBD1 (6 bases). Germline-derived CDR1 and CDR2 are PRHDT and FYEKMQ (reference sequence). V was shortened by 6 bases and J by 0 bases, with 14 bases between the two germline ends. The CDR3 covers 15 residues. Written as DNA, the CDR3 is TGTGCCAGCAGGAGGGGAGGGGGAGCTAACTATGGCTACACCTTC. Its protein product is CASRRGGGANYGYTF.

This clone was seen once. The rearrangement uses TRBV7-2 and TRBJ2-5; D is unclear. Germline CDR1 SGHTA, CDR2 FQGNSA. The CDR3 loop spans 15 amino acids. The ends were cut back, 1 base at V and 5 bases at J, with 14 bases in the middle. The CDR3 sequence is CASSLGWAFVETQYF. The DNA for the CDR3 is TGTGCCAGCAGCTTAGGCTGGGCGTTTGTGGAGACCCAGTACTTC.

CDR3 residues: CASSEFSHVYEQYF. CDR3 nucleotide sequence: TGTGCCAGCAGTGAATTCAGTCATGTCTACGAGCAGTACTTC. The V gene is TRBV25-1, the J gene TRBJ2-7; D gene uncertain. The germline V gene has CDR1 MGHDK and CDR2 SYGVNS. Trimming left V 1 base short and J 3 bases short, with 10 bases between. This CDR3 comprises 14 residues.

The chain is built from TRBV11-3 and TRBJ1-1, with TRBD1 matching over 7 bases. The V segment lost 7 bases and the J segment 3 bases; nucleotides outside the gene matches: 5. The V gene's germline CDR1 is SGHNT and CDR2 YENEEA. The CDR3 has 13 amino acids. CDR3 protein: CASTLDRDTEAFF. The CDR3 bases are TGTGCCAGCACCCTTGACAGGGACACTGAAGCTTTCTTT.

The chain is built from TRBV7-7 and TRBJ2-2; TRBD2 aligns across 9 bases. From germline, CDR1 is SSHAT and CDR2 FNYEAQ (reference sequence). The CDR3 length is 13 residues. DNA of the CDR3: TGTGCTAGCCAGCCGGCGGGGGGGAGGGAGCTGTTTTTT. Protein sequence: CASQPAGGRELFF. Looking up the rest from reference TRBV7-7 and TRBJ2-2 gives the full variable domain: GAGVSQSPRYKVTKRGQDVTLRCDPISSHATLYWYQQALGQGPEFLTYFNYEAQPDKSGLPSDRFSAERPEGSISTLTIQRTEQRDSAMYRCASQPAGGRELFFGEGSRLTVL.

This clone was counted a single time. The chain uses TRBV28 and TRBJ1-5; 8 bases line up with TRBD1. Losses at the gene ends were 3 bases for V and 5 bases for J; bases not matched to a gene: 6. Germline values: CDR1 MDHEN, CDR2 SYDVKM. The CDR3 length is 15 residues. Written as DNA, the CDR3 is TGTGCCAGCAGTTTGTTGGGACAGGACTATCAGCCCCAGCATTTT. This encodes CASSLLGQDYQPQHF.